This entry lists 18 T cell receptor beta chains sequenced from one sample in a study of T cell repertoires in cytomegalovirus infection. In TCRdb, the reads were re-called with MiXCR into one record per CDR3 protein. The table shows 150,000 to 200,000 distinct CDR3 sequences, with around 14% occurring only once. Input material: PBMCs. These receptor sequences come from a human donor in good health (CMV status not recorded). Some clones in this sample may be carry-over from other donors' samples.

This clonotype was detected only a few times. CDR3 region: CASSLRRKLAGGLTDTQYF. The DNA of the CDR3 is TGTGCCAGCAGCTTACGGCGTAAACTAGCGGGAGGGCTCACAGATACGCAGTATTTT. The V gene is TRBV7-3, the J gene TRBJ2-3, with TRBD2 identical over 13 bases. CDR3 size: 19 residues. Losses at the gene ends were 2 bases for V and 2 bases for J; bases not matched to a gene: 10. Per the germline V gene, CDR1 is SGHTA and CDR2 is FQGTGA.

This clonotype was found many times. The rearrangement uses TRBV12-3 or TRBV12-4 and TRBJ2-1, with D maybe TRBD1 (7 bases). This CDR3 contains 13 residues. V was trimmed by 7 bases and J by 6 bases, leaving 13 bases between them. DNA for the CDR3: TGTGCCAGCACCAGGGGGAGGCCCAATGAGCAGTTCTTC. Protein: CASTRGRPNEQFF.

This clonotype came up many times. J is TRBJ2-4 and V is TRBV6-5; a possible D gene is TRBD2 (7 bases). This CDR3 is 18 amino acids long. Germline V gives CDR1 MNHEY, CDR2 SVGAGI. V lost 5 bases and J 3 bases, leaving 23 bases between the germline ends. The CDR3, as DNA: TGTGCCAGCAGTCCCACTGGGAGGGGGGGCGCGGGCAAAAACATTCAGTACTTC. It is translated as CASSPTGRGGAGKNIQYF.

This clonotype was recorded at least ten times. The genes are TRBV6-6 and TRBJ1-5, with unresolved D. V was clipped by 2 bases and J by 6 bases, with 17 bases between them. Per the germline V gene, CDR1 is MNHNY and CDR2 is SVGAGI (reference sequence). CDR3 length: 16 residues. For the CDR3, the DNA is TGTGCCAGCAGTTACCAGGTGCAGGATTACGCTCAGCCCCAGCATTTT. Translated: CASSYQVQDYAQPQHF.

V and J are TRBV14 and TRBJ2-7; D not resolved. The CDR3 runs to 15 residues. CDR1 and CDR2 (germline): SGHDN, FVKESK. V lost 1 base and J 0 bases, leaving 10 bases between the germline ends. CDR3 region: CASSQGGVLSYEQYF. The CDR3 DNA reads TGTGCCAGCAGCCAAGGAGGAGTGCTCTCCTACGAGCAGTACTTC.

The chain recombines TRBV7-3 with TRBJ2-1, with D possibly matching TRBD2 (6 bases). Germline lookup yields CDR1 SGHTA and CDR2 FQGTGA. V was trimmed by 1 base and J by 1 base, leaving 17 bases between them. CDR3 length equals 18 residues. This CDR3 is CASSLRGLAAVSYNEQFF. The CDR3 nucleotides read TGTGCCAGCAGCTTAAGGGGCTTAGCGGCAGTTTCCTACAATGAGCAGTTCTTC.

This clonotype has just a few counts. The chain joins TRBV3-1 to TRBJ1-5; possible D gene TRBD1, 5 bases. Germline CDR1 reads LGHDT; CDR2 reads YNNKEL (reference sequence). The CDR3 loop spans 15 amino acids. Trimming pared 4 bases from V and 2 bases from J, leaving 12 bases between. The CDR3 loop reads CASSPGADRNQPQHF. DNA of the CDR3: TGTGCCAGCAGCCCCGGGGCCGATCGCAATCAGCCCCAGCATTTT.

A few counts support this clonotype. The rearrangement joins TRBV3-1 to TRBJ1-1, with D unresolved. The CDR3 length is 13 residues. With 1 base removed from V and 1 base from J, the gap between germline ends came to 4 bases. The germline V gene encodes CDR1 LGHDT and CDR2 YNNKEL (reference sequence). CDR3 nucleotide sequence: TGTGCCAGCAGCCAAGTAACGAACACTGAAGCTTTCTTT. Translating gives CASSQVTNTEAFF.

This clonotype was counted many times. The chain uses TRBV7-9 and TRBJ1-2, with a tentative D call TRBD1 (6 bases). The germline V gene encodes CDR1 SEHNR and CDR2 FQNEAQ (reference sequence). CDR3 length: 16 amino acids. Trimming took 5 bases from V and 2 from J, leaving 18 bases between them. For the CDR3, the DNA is TGTGCCAGCAGCGGACCCGGGACACCGAGGAACTATGGCTACACCTTC. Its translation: CASSGPGTPRNYGYTF.

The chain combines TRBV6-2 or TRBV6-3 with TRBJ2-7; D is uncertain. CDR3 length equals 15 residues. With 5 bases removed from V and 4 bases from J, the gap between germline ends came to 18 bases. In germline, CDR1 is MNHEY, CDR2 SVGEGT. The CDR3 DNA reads TGTGCCAGCAGTCCCTTGGGATCGGCGTGGTACGAGCAGTACTTC. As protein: CASSPLGSAWYEQYF.

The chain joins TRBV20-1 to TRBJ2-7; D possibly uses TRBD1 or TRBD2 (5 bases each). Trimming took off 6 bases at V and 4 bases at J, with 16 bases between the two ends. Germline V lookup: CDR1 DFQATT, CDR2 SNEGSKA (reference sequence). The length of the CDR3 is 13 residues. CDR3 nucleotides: TGCAGTGCGAACCGGGACCGAAATTACGAGCAGTACTTC. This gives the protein CSANRDRNYEQYF.

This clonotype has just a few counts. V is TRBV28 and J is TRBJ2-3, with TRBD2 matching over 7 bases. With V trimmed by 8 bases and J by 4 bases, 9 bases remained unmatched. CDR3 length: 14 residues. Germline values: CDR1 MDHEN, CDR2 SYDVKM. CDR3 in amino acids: CASCLAGRADTQYF. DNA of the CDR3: TGTGCCAGCTGCCTGGCGGGGAGGGCAGATACGCAGTATTTT.

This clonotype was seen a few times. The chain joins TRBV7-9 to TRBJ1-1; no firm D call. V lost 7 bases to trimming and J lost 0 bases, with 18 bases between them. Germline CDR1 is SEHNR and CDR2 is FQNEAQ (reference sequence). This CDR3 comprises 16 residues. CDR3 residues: CASTSPVGELNTEAFF. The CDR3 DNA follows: TGTGCCAGCACCTCCCCGGTCGGGGAATTGAACACTGAAGCTTTCTTT.

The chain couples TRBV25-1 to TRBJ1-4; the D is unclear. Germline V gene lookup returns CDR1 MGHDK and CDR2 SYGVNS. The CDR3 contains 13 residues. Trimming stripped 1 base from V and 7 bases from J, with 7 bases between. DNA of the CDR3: TGTGCCAGCAGTGAATTCCCCCCTGAAAAACTGTTTTTT. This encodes CASSEFPPEKLFF.

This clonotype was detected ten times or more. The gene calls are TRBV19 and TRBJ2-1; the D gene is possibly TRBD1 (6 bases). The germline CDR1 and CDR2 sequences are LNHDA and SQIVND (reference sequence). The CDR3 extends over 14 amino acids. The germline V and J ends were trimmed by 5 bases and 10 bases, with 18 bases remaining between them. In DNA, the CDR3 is TGTGCCAGTAGTCCCCGGACAGTGCCGGAGGAGCAGTTCTTC. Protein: CASSPRTVPEEQFF.

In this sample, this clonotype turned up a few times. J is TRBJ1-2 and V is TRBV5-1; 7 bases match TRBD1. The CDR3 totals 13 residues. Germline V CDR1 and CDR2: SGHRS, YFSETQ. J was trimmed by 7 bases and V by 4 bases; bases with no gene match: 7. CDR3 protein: CASSMGTVTGYTF. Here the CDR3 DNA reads TGCGCCAGCAGCATGGGGACAGTTACTGGCTACACCTTC.

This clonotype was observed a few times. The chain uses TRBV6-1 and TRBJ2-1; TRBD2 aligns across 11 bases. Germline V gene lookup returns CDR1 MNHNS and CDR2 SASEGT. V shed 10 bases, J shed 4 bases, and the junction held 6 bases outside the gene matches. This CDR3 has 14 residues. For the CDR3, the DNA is TGTGCCATCAAAACTAGCGGGAGATACAATGAGCAGTTCTTC. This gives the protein CAIKTSGRYNEQFF.

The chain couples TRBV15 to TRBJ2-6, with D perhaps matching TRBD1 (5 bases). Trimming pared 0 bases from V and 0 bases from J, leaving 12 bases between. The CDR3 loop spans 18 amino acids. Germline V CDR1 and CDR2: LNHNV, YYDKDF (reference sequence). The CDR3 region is CATSRDPQVGSGANVLTF. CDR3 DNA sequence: TGTGCCACCAGCAGAGATCCACAGGTTGGCTCTGGGGCCAACGTCCTGACTTTC.